The source of this T cell receptor beta chain is a study of blood T cells in healthy people across ages. Trimming removed 7 bases from V and 0 bases from J, with 11 bases in between. The germline gives CDR1 LNHNV, CDR2 YYDKDF (reference sequence). The CDR3 runs to 14 residues. Alongside a J-beta primer mix, a sample-barcoded 5' primer served in a second PCR lasting about 7 to 12 cycles. TCRdb called the 5' RACE reads again in MiXCR, with one record for every CDR3 protein. Of 1.5 million to 2 million distinct CDR3 sequences in the sample, 28% were seen once. The study isolated at least 6 million PBMCs from each sample.

The sequenced sample consisted of blood. This chain links TRBV15 with TRBJ2-3; D ambiguous. The receptor was derived from a woman under 40 in good health. The CDR3 DNA reads as TGTGCCACCAAGCTGGGAACTAGCACAGATACGCAGTATTTT. This translates into CATKLGTSTDTQYF.